A single sample gave rise to the 32 T cell receptor beta chains below, sequenced in a study of beta chain features in type 1 diabetes. Whole-study results and caveats: Significant though moderate, a shortening of TCRB CDR3s appeared in all four CD4+ subsets of Type 1 diabetes patients.

The whole isolated RNA underwent reverse transcription, so sequencing captured expressed TCRB transcripts. Some clones are missing from TCRdb's copy, which holds only in-frame ones; the method was immunoSEQ multiplex PCR. In the table there are about 740,000 clones, roughly an eighth of which are singletons. Which antigens these TCRs recognize remains unknown. Sequencing was performed on naive CD4+ T cells from blood. All receptors derive from a man between 18 and 29 years old with type 1 diabetes.

The chain joins TRBV7-9 to TRBJ2-4; D possibly uses TRBD1 or TRBD2 (5 bases each). This CDR3 has 13 amino acids. Germline CDR1 is SEHNR and CDR2 is FQNEAQ (reference sequence). V was cut by 2 bases and J by 8 bases, with 10 bases left in between. The CDR3 loop reads CASSLIGTDIQYF. The CDR3, as DNA: TGTGCCAGCAGCTTAATAGGGACGGACATTCAGTACTTC.

This chain connects TRBV6-5 to TRBJ2-1, with TRBD2 matching over 11 bases. Germline-derived CDR1 and CDR2 are MNHEY and SVGAGI. The V and J ends lost 4 bases and 7 bases, in that order; junction bases with no gene match: 3. This CDR3 region has 14 residues. The CDR3 region is CASSSGLAANEQFF. The CDR3 nucleotides are TGTGCCAGCAGTTCGGGACTAGCGGCGAATGAGCAGTTCTTC.

This clone showed up just a few times. V gene TRBV6-1 combines with J gene TRBJ1-6; 8 bases align to TRBD1. J lost 17 bases, V lost 4 bases, and 7 bases had no gene match. The CDR3 is made up of 12 amino acids. Germline V gene data show CDR1 as MNHNS and CDR2 as SASEGT. As DNA, the CDR3 is TGTGCCAGCAGTGGACCGGACAGGGCGTTCCACTTT. Amino acids: CASSGPDRAFHF.

The chain is built from TRBV5-4 and TRBJ1-6; a weak D match, TRBD1 (5 bases). V lost 1 base, J lost 3 bases, and 8 bases lay in between. The length of the CDR3 is 15 residues. Germline V gives CDR1 SGHNT, CDR2 YYREEE (reference sequence). For the CDR3, the DNA is TGTGCCAGCAGCTTGTCCAGGGACTATAATTCACCCCTCCACTTT. Its translation: CASSLSRDYNSPLHF.

This clone was detected a few times. Other DNA sequences in the same sample also yield this CDR3. The CDR3 here is CASSYSGGSTDTQYF. For the CDR3, the DNA is TGTGCCAGCAGTTACAGCGGGGGGAGCACAGATACGCAGTATTTT. The chain recombines TRBV6-5 with TRBJ2-3; 9 bases are a match to TRBD2. The CDR3 is 15 residues long. CDR1 MNHEY and CDR2 SVGAGI come from the germline V gene. The J segment lost 0 bases and the V segment lost 2 bases, leaving 0 bases of the junction unmatched.

This clone was seen a few times. The genes are TRBV5-6 and TRBJ2-1; 7 nucleotides agree with TRBD2. Losses at the gene ends were 4 bases for V and 8 bases for J; bases not matched to a gene: 3. Germline V gives CDR1 SGHDT, CDR2 YYEEEE. The CDR3 extends over 12 amino acids. CDR3 in DNA: TGTGCCAGCAGCCCAGGGAGGGATGAGCAGTTCTTC. This sequence encodes CASSPGRDEQFF.

The rearrangement uses TRBV10-3 and TRBJ2-6; TRBD2 might be the D (5 bases). Germline V CDR1 and CDR2: ENHRY, SYGVKD. V shed 7 bases and J shed 4 bases, with 14 bases lying between them. The CDR3 spans 15 residues. The CDR3 region has the DNA TGTGCCATCACAGAGGGTCTGTCAGGGGCCAACGTCCTGACTTTC. It is translated as CAITEGLSGANVLTF.

J is TRBJ1-2 and V is TRBV7-8, with D unclear. The germline V gene has CDR1 SGHVS and CDR2 FQNEAQ. The CDR3 contains 11 residues. The V end lost 1 base, the J end lost 8 bases, and 5 bases lay between the germline ends. The CDR3 reads CASSLEAGYTF. The CDR3 DNA sequence: TGTGCCAGCAGCTTAGAGGCGGGCTACACCTTC.

This chain uses TRBV7-3 with TRBJ2-5; D uncertain. Germline V gene data show CDR1 as SGHTA and CDR2 as FQGTGA. With 5 bases removed from V and 0 bases from J, the gap between germline ends came to 10 bases. The CDR3 length is 14 residues. The CDR3 region is CASSESTDQETQYF. DNA of the CDR3: TGTGCCAGCAGCGAAAGCACCGACCAAGAGACCCAGTACTTC.

In this sample, this clone turned up a few times. Here the CDR3 omits its conserved ending phenylalanine or tryptophan, so a read error is the likely source. The DNA is left out, because the CDR3 cannot be placed on it with certainty; the CDR3 is given as TCRdb lists it. The chain recombines TRBV9 with TRBJ2-7. Germline V gene data show CDR1 as SGDLS and CDR2 as YYNGEE. Including both end residues, the CDR3 is 10 amino acids long. The CDR3 sequence: CASSASGRLE.

This chain joins TRBV28 and TRBJ2-7, with D tentatively TRBD1 (5 bases). In germline, CDR1 is MDHEN, CDR2 SYDVKM. The length of the CDR3 is 13 residues. Trimming left V 7 bases short and J 3 bases short, with 13 bases between. CDR3 protein: CASIHAQGYEQYF. CDR3 DNA: TGTGCCAGCATCCACGCGCAGGGCTACGAGCAGTACTTC. Based on the CDR3 plus reference TRBV28 and TRBJ2-7, the full variable domain is DVKVTQSSRYLVKRTGEKVFLECVQDMDHENMFWYRQDPGLGLRLIYFSYDVKMKEKGDIPEGYSVSREKKERFSLILESASTNQTSMYLCASIHAQGYEQYFGPGTRLTVT.

The V gene is TRBV13, the J gene TRBJ2-7, with D tentatively TRBD1 (5 bases). Trimming pared 4 bases from V and 0 bases from J, leaving 10 bases between. The CDR3 consists of 14 residues. The germline V gene has CDR1 PRHDT and CDR2 FYEKMQ (reference sequence). The CDR3: CASSSTAYSYEQYF. In DNA, the CDR3 is TGTGCCAGCAGCTCGACAGCGTACTCCTACGAGCAGTACTTC.

V and J are TRBV4-1 and TRBJ1-4; D remains ambiguous. The CDR3 contains 15 residues. With 1 base removed from V and 6 bases from J, the gap between germline ends came to 12 bases. Germline-derived CDR1 and CDR2 are MGHRA and YSYEKL. The CDR3 region is CASSQADTWDEKLFF. DNA of the CDR3: TGCGCCAGCAGCCAAGCCGACACTTGGGATGAAAAACTGTTTTTT.

This clone was counted a few times. The chain has TRBV7-6 and TRBJ1-5; D uncertain. CDR1 and CDR2 (germline): SGHVS, FNYEAQ. CDR3 length: 13 amino acids. V was shortened by 3 bases and J by 2 bases, with 5 bases between the two germline ends. Here the CDR3 DNA reads TGTGCCAGCAGCTTTGGGGGCAATCAGCCCCAGCATTTT. Its translation: CASSFGGNQPQHF. Looking up the rest from reference TRBV7-6 and TRBJ1-5 gives the full variable domain: GAGVSQSPRYKVTKRGQDVALRCDPISGHVSLYWYRQALGQGPEFLTYFNYEAQQDKSGLPNDRFSAERPEGSISTLTIQRTEQRDSAMYRCASSFGGNQPQHFGDGTRLSIL.

The chain employs TRBV9 and TRBJ1-2; possible D gene TRBD1, 5 bases. V shed 4 bases and J shed 4 bases, with 11 bases lying between them. Per the germline V gene, CDR1 is SGDLS and CDR2 is YYNGEE. The CDR3 length is 13 residues. The CDR3 DNA reads as TGTGCCAGCAGCCCACGGGGGACCTATGGCTACACCTTC. Amino acid sequence: CASSPRGTYGYTF.

J is TRBJ1-4 and V is TRBV6-5; tentatively, D is TRBD1 (6 bases). CDR3 size: 15 residues. V was cut by 1 base and J by 6 bases, with 12 bases left in between. Germline V gene data show CDR1 as MNHEY and CDR2 as SVGAGI. The CDR3 bases are TGTGCCAGCAGTTACTATGCGCAGGGGCATGAAAAACTGTTTTTT. Residues: CASSYYAQGHEKLFF.

The V and J genes are TRBV4-2 and TRBJ1-1; D uncertain. With 10 bases removed from V and 5 bases from J, the gap between germline ends came to 17 bases. There are 13 residues in the CDR3. Germline values: CDR1 LGHNA, CDR2 YNFKEQ. CDR3 in amino acids: CATRLDVGTEAFF. DNA of the CDR3: TGTGCCACCAGGCTGGACGTTGGGACTGAAGCTTTCTTT.

This CDR3 reads CASSLPDSVKDTQYF. Written as DNA, the CDR3 is TGTGCCAGCAGCCTCCCGGACTCAGTCAAGGATACGCAGTATTTT. The chain recombines TRBV4-2 with TRBJ2-3; the D gene is possibly TRBD2 (5 bases). Germline CDR1 reads LGHNA; CDR2 reads YNFKEQ. The CDR3 is 15 residues long. V dropped 4 bases and J dropped 6 bases, with 17 bases sitting between them.

The table lists this clone with a few counts. This chain links TRBV14 with TRBJ2-1; no clear D gene. Germline CDR1 and CDR2: SGHDN and FVKESK. The CDR3 is 15 residues long. Trimming stripped 2 bases from V and 3 bases from J, with 11 bases between. As DNA, the CDR3 is TGTGCCAGCAGCCAAACTCACAGATTCTACAATGAGCAGTTCTTC. Translating it yields CASSQTHRFYNEQFF.

This clone was seen a handful of times. V and J are TRBV7-2 and TRBJ1-6, with unresolved D. The CDR3 is 13 residues long. V was clipped by 5 bases and J by 11 bases, with 13 bases between them. Per the germline V gene, CDR1 is SGHTA and CDR2 is FQGNSA. The CDR3, as DNA: TGTGCCAGCAGCCTTGGGATGGGTCCACCCCTCCACTTT. Translated, it gives CASSLGMGPPLHF.

This chain connects TRBV19 to TRBJ1-5; possibly TRBD1 for D (6 bases). The germline gives CDR1 LNHDA, CDR2 SQIVND (reference sequence). With 5 bases removed from V and 9 bases from J, the gap between germline ends came to 14 bases. This CDR3 region has 13 residues. The CDR3 DNA reads as TGTGCCAGTAGTGTCCAGGGGCGAGGGCCCCAGCATTTT. Its translation: CASSVQGRGPQHF.

V and J are TRBV5-1 and TRBJ1-1, with D unresolved. The CDR3 has 13 amino acids. Germline CDR1 reads SGHRS; CDR2 reads YFSETQ. V shed 2 bases and J shed 3 bases, with 8 bases lying between them. CDR3 region: CASSFRKDTEAFF. The CDR3 DNA sequence: TGCGCCAGCAGCTTTAGGAAAGACACTGAAGCTTTCTTT.

This clone occurred a few times. The chain uses TRBV5-1 and TRBJ2-5; D perhaps matches TRBD2 (6 bases). Trimming shortened V by 1 base and J by 4 bases, and 14 bases separated the two germline ends. Per the germline V gene, CDR1 is SGHRS and CDR2 is YFSETQ. The CDR3 has 15 amino acids. CDR3 sequence (DNA): TGCGCCAGCAGCTTGAGGCGGGGAGAGAGAGAGACCCAGTACTTC. It encodes CASSLRRGERETQYF.

This clone appeared a few times. The rearrangement links TRBV9 to TRBJ1-5, with D possibly being TRBD1 (5 bases). Germline V lookup: CDR1 SGDLS, CDR2 YYNGEE. The CDR3 is 13 residues long. V lost 0 bases to trimming and J lost 11 bases, with 12 bases between them. The CDR3 sequence: CASSVDEGPAQHF. The CDR3 nucleotides are TGTGCCAGCAGCGTAGATGAGGGGCCAGCCCAGCATTTT.

A remark on this clone: Other DNA variants within this sample encode the same CDR3. The J gene is TRBJ1-1, the V gene TRBV18, with a possible D match to TRBD1 (5 bases). The CDR3 has 13 residues. Germline lookup yields CDR1 KGHSH and CDR2 LQKENI. V was pared by 3 bases and J by 4 bases, with 9 bases between. This CDR3 is CASSPGQGTEAFF. In DNA form, the CDR3 reads TGTGCCAGCTCACCGGGGCAGGGCACTGAAGCTTTCTTT.

In this sample, this clone turned up a few times. V and J are TRBV7-2 and TRBJ2-5; TRBD1 is a possible D gene (6 bases). Germline V gives CDR1 SGHTA, CDR2 FQGNSA. Between the trimmed V and J ends, which lost 1 base and 9 bases, there was a span of 15 bases. The CDR3 has 14 amino acids. The CDR3 DNA sequence: TGTGCCAGCAGCTTAGATGGGGGCGGCCGGGCCCAGTACTTC. It encodes CASSLDGGGRAQYF.

This clone has more than one count but fewer than ten. The chain combines TRBV19 with TRBJ2-6, with 10 bases that match TRBD1. The trim removed 4 bases at V and 0 bases at J, leaving 3 bases unmatched. The CDR3 has 17 residues. CDR1 is LNHDA and CDR2 is SQIVND in the germline V gene (reference sequence). CDR3 residues: CASSTDRGASGANVLTF. The CDR3 nucleotides read TGTGCCAGTAGTACGGACAGGGGGGCCTCTGGGGCCAACGTCCTGACTTTC.

This clone has a handful of counts. The chain links TRBV4-1 to TRBJ1-1; no firm D call. Trimming removed 1 base at V and 5 bases at J, with 14 bases between. The CDR3 has 15 amino acids. Germline CDR1 MGHRA, CDR2 YSYEKL. The CDR3 reads CASSQGSAPATEAFF. Written as DNA, the CDR3 is TGCGCCAGCAGCCAAGGTTCAGCGCCGGCGACTGAAGCTTTCTTT.

The chain combines TRBV2 with TRBJ1-6; D gene unclear. Looked up from germline, CDR1 is SNHLY and CDR2 is FYNNEI. V lost 4 bases to trimming and J lost 9 bases, with 13 bases between them. CDR3 size: 14 residues. The CDR3 nucleotides read TGTGCCAGCAGTGTTATGGCCACAGCTTCACCCCTCCACTTT. Encoded protein: CASSVMATASPLHF.

This clone was seen a few times. V usage is TRBV5-1 and J usage is TRBJ2-3; 15 bases are shared with TRBD2. Germline trimming cut 0 bases from V and 6 bases from J; bases unmatched to any gene: 8. Germline-derived CDR1 and CDR2 are SGHRS and YFSETQ. This CDR3 has 18 amino acids. The CDR3 DNA reads as TGCGCCAGCAGCTTGGCGGGGACTAGCGGGGGGCCAGCCGATACGCAGTATTTT. Amino acids: CASSLAGTSGGPADTQYF.

The V and J genes are TRBV19 and TRBJ2-2; TRBD1 or TRBD2 may be the D gene (5 bases each). Deletions cut 5 bases from V and 4 bases from J, with 17 bases between. Germline V gene lookup returns CDR1 LNHDA and CDR2 SQIVND (reference sequence). This CDR3 contains 16 residues. The DNA of the CDR3 is TGTGCCAGTAGTGGGGGAACTCCAAAAAGCACCGGGGAGCTGTTTTTT. Residues: CASSGGTPKSTGELFF.

V usage is TRBV28 and J usage is TRBJ1-1; 7 positions match TRBD1. V lost 8 bases, J lost 0 bases, and 6 bases stayed unmatched. In germline, CDR1 is MDHEN, CDR2 SYDVKM. This CDR3 is 14 amino acids long. CDR3 loop: CASGKGTVNTEAFF. CDR3 nucleotides: TGTGCCAGCGGAAAAGGGACAGTGAACACTGAAGCTTTCTTT.